The next 15 T cell receptor beta chains were all read from a single sample in a study of blood T cell repertoires in COVID-19. Repertoires were generated with immunoSEQ multiplex PCR, while TCRdb's copy carries only in-frame clones and drops some. The table lists around 190,000 clones, around three quarters of them singletons. Sequenced: PBMCs or T cells enriched from blood (not recorded which). These receptors were taken from a woman between 50 and 59 years old with acute COVID-19.

The chain joins TRBV7-2 to TRBJ1-2; 8 nucleotides agree with TRBD1. The germline V gene encodes CDR1 SGHTA and CDR2 FQGNSA. Trimming took 3 bases from V and 2 from J; bases not matched to a gene: 8. The CDR3 contains 16 residues. CDR3 bases: TGTGCCAGCAGCTTTGCGACAGGGGTCTTCAACTATGGCTACACCTTC. It yields the protein CASSFATGVFNYGYTF.

This clone was found once. The CDR3, as DNA: TGTGCCAGCAGCTTCACTGGTCAGACAAACTATGGCTACACCTTC. Translation gives CASSFTGQTNYGYTF. The V call is TRBV7-8, the J call TRBJ1-2; D gene uncertain. The CDR3 spans 15 residues. V shed 3 bases and J shed 2 bases, with 13 bases lying between them. Germline CDR1 SGHVS, CDR2 FQNEAQ.

The chain is built from TRBV2 and TRBJ1-2; 10 bases agree with TRBD1. V lost 7 bases and J lost 12; bases outside the gene matches: 8. Germline CDR1 and CDR2: SNHLY and FYNNEI. The CDR3 loop spans 12 amino acids. The DNA of the CDR3 is TGTGCCAGCATAAGGGACAGGGGCCCCAACACCTTC. The encoded protein is CASIRDRGPNTF.

The chain uses TRBV3-1 (or the pseudogene TRBV3-2) and TRBJ1-5; a possible D gene is TRBD1 (6 bases). V was shortened by 0 bases and J by 7 bases, with 13 bases between the two germline ends. This CDR3 has 15 amino acids. CDR1 and CDR2 (germline): LGHDT, YNNKEL (reference sequence). CDR3 region: CASSQDTGLAQPQHF. The CDR3 nucleotides read TGTGCCAGCAGCCAAGACACAGGGTTGGCCCAGCCCCAGCATTTT.

The rearrangement joins TRBV5-1 to TRBJ2-2; D may be TRBD1 (6 bases). From germline, CDR1 is SGHRS and CDR2 YFSETQ. V dropped 4 bases and J dropped 5 bases, with 18 bases sitting between them. The CDR3 length is 16 residues. CDR3 DNA sequence: TGCGCCAGCAGCACTGGCCAGGGGCTTAGGACCGGGGAGCTGTTTTTT. It is translated as CASSTGQGLRTGELFF. The full variable domain, in which reference TRBV5-1 and TRBJ2-2 provide the parts outside the CDR3, is KAGVTQTPRYLIKTRGQQVTLSCSPISGHRSVSWYQQTPGQGLQFLFEYFSETQRNKGNFPGRFSGRQFSNSRSEMNVSTLELGDSALYLCASSTGQGLRTGELFFGEGSRLTVL.

The CDR3 region is CASSFRDNYEQYV. CDR3 sequence (DNA): TGTGCCAGTAGCTTCCGGGACAACTACGAGCAGTACGTC. The genes are TRBV19 and TRBJ2-7; D is perhaps TRBD1 (6 bases). Trimming left V 6 bases short and J 3 bases short, with 12 bases between. From germline, CDR1 is LNHDA and CDR2 SQIVND (reference sequence). This CDR3 is built from 13 residues.

The chain has TRBV5-1 and TRBJ1-6; 8 positions match TRBD1. The CDR3 has 16 residues. V lost 4 bases, J lost 7 bases, and 10 bases stayed unmatched. Germline V lookup: CDR1 SGHRS, CDR2 YFSETQ. CDR3 sequence: CASSLGQGVVNSPLHF. The CDR3 DNA follows: TGCGCCAGCAGCCTAGGACAGGGCGTTGTCAATTCACCCCTCCACTTT.

V and J are TRBV6-2 or TRBV6-3 and TRBJ2-7; 7 nucleotides line up with TRBD1. Germline V gives CDR1 MNHEY, CDR2 SVGEGT. The V and J ends lost 6 bases and 2 bases, in that order; junction bases with no gene match: 10. The CDR3 is 15 residues long. The CDR3 nucleotides read TGTGCCAGCAGCCTGGGGACAGCCATAACCTACGAGCAGTACGTC. Its translation is CASSLGTAITYEQYV.

The rearrangement uses TRBV6-5 and TRBJ2-3, with a possible D match to TRBD1 (5 bases). Germline values: CDR1 MNHEY, CDR2 SVGAGI. Trimming removed 3 bases from V and 6 bases from J, with 13 bases in between. The CDR3 runs 14 residues. This CDR3 reads CASSYSQGRDTQYF. Here the CDR3 DNA reads TGTGCCAGCAGTTATTCCCAGGGTCGGGATACGCAGTATTTT.

This clone was detected a few times. V gene TRBV7-9 combines with J gene TRBJ1-6; TRBD1 agrees at 7 bases. Germline trimming cut 5 bases from V and 9 bases from J; bases unmatched to any gene: 10. Looked up from germline, CDR1 is SEHNR and CDR2 is FQNEAQ (reference sequence). The CDR3 consists of 15 residues. The CDR3 sequence: CASSPLGRGLSPLHF. For the CDR3, the DNA is TGTGCCAGCAGCCCCCTTGGAAGGGGGCTTTCACCCCTCCACTTT.

The rearrangement uses TRBV19 and TRBJ1-5, with 7 bases lining up with TRBD1. V dropped 4 bases and J dropped 2; count of bases not matched to a gene: 11. The CDR3 is made up of 17 amino acids. In germline, CDR1 is LNHDA, CDR2 SQIVND (reference sequence). CDR3: CASSKAGQVGGNQPQHF. For the CDR3, the DNA is TGTGCCAGTAGTAAGGCAGGACAGGTCGGGGGCAATCAGCCCCAGCATTTT.

This clone was recorded a few times. This chain uses TRBV9 with TRBJ2-3, with 11 bases matching TRBD2. The CDR3 runs 16 residues. V lost 2 bases, J lost 2 bases, and 4 bases stayed unmatched. Germline CDR1 and CDR2: SGDLS and YYNGEE. This chain's CDR3 is CASSVTSGGDTDTQYF. DNA for the CDR3: TGTGCCAGCAGCGTTACTAGCGGGGGAGACACAGATACGCAGTATTTT.

The rearrangement joins TRBV7-8 to TRBJ1-1; D is possibly TRBD1 (6 bases). The V gene's germline CDR1 is SGHVS and CDR2 FQNEAQ. The germline V and J ends were trimmed by 1 base and 0 bases, with 9 bases remaining between them. The CDR3 runs 15 residues. The CDR3 sequence is CASSLVGGLNTEAFF. The CDR3 DNA is TGTGCCAGCAGCTTAGTAGGGGGTTTGAACACTGAAGCTTTCTTT.

This clone came up a few times. V usage is TRBV10-1 and J usage is TRBJ1-5; D is ambiguous. Deletions cut 4 bases from V and 6 bases from J, with 10 bases between. This CDR3 region has 13 residues. CDR1 WNHNN and CDR2 SYGVQD come from the germline V gene (reference sequence). In DNA, the CDR3 is TGCGCCAGCAGTGCTAGTCTTGCTCAGCCCCAGCATTTT. Protein sequence: CASSASLAQPQHF.

This rearrangement joins TRBV24-1 to TRBJ1-2; no firm D call. Germline CDR1 KGHDR, CDR2 SFDVKD. With 3 bases removed from V and 2 bases from J, the gap between germline ends came to 6 bases. The CDR3 has 13 residues. This CDR3 reads CATSDSRNYGYTF. The CDR3 region has the DNA TGTGCCACCAGTGATAGCCGGAACTATGGCTACACCTTC.